The next 18 T cell receptor beta chains were all read from a single sample in a study of CD8+ T cells in alopecia areata. Treatment given: oral pan-JAK inhibitor, 5-10 mg twice daily. Extraction and reverse transcription of RNA yielded cDNA as the sequencing template. Method: immunoSEQ multiplex PCR; TCRdb's copy keeps in-frame clones and lacks some. Among about 210,000 clones, over 60% were seen once, and the ten largest hold 3.5% to 5%. The sample consisted of CD4+ T cells sorted from blood, taken at week 4, from a patient treated with tofacitinib. Receptor source: a human donor with alopecia areata.

V usage is TRBV18 and J usage is TRBJ2-7; D remains unclear. The CDR3 covers 13 residues. Germline CDR1 is KGHSH and CDR2 is LQKENI. Trimming pared 3 bases from V and 1 base from J, leaving 7 bases between. CDR3 coding DNA: TGTGCCAGCTCACCCGGAGAATCCTACGAGCAGTACTTC. It specifies CASSPGESYEQYF.

The chain combines TRBV13 with TRBJ1-2; maybe TRBD1 (6 bases). V shed 5 bases and J shed 5 bases, with 18 bases lying between them. Germline V gives CDR1 PRHDT, CDR2 FYEKMQ (reference sequence). This CDR3 has 15 amino acids. The CDR3: CASSGNRDNSYGYTF. In nucleotides, the CDR3 is TGTGCCAGCAGCGGGAACAGGGACAATTCTTATGGCTACACCTTC.

This chain joins TRBV5-5 and TRBJ1-6; unclear D gene. This CDR3 is 17 amino acids long. V was shortened by 0 bases and J by 0 bases, with 10 bases between the two germline ends. Per the germline V gene, CDR1 is SGHKS and CDR2 is YYEKEE (reference sequence). The chain's CDR3 is CASSLDAMSSYNSPLHF. In DNA form, the CDR3 reads TGTGCCAGCAGCTTGGACGCAATGAGCTCCTATAATTCACCCCTCCACTTT.

This clone has only one observation. The chain combines TRBV18 with TRBJ2-7; 10 positions match TRBD1. V lost 2 bases, J lost 5 bases, and 9 bases stayed unmatched. The CDR3 is 16 residues long. Germline-derived CDR1 and CDR2 are KGHSH and LQKENI. CDR3 protein: CASSPYIGQGDHEQYF. Written as DNA, the CDR3 is TGTGCCAGCTCACCATATATTGGACAGGGGGACCACGAGCAGTACTTC.

The chain recombines TRBV30 with TRBJ2-1; D might be TRBD1 (6 bases). V dropped 3 bases and J dropped 3 bases, with 15 bases sitting between them. The CDR3 totals 15 residues. Germline V gene sequence: CDR1 GTSNPN, CDR2 SVGIG (reference sequence). The CDR3 sequence: CAWRGPGHYYNEQFF. The CDR3 DNA is TGTGCCTGGAGGGGACCGGGACACTACTACAATGAGCAGTTCTTC. Filled out from reference TRBV30 and TRBJ2-1, the complete variable domain reads SQTIHQWPATLVQPVGSPLSLECTVEGTSNPNLYWYRQAAGRGLQLLFYSVGIGQISSEVPQNLSASRPQDRQFILSSKKLLLSDSGFYLCAWRGPGHYYNEQFFGPGTRLTVL.

This chain connects TRBV7-9 to TRBJ1-4; D uncertain. Germline-derived CDR1 and CDR2 are SEHNR and FQNEAQ (reference sequence). The CDR3 sequence is 15 residues long. Trimming pared 2 bases from V and 7 bases from J, leaving 14 bases between. The DNA of the CDR3 is TGTGCCAGCAGCTTAAATAGAATCGGTCGTGAAAAACTGTTTTTT. This sequence encodes CASSLNRIGREKLFF.

With respect to this clone: Other DNA sequences in the same sample also yield this CDR3. The J gene is TRBJ1-1, the V gene TRBV30; D gene ambiguous. Germline CDR1 and CDR2: GTSNPN and SVGIG (reference sequence). There are 13 residues in the CDR3. The ends were cut back, 0 bases at V and 0 bases at J, with 5 bases in the middle. The CDR3 spells CAWSVRLNTEAFF. CDR3 nucleotides: TGTGCCTGGAGTGTCAGACTGAACACTGAAGCTTTCTTT.

V usage is TRBV29-1 and J usage is TRBJ2-3, with a tentative D call TRBD2 (5 bases). This CDR3 comprises 16 residues. V was cut by 0 bases and J by 3 bases, with 16 bases left in between. Germline loops: CDR1 SQVTM, CDR2 ANQGSEA. CDR3 residues: CSVEDGSRGSTDTQYF. The CDR3 DNA reads as TGCAGCGTTGAAGATGGTAGCCGAGGGTCGACAGATACGCAGTATTTT.

This chain joins TRBV7-2 and TRBJ2-4; D may be TRBD1 or TRBD2 (5 bases each). V dropped 2 bases and J dropped 0 bases, with 11 bases sitting between them. In germline, CDR1 is SGHTA, CDR2 FQGNSA. The CDR3 spans 16 residues. CDR3 sequence reads: CASSLRLGTAKNIQYF. For the CDR3, the DNA is TGTGCCAGCAGCTTAAGGCTAGGGACAGCCAAAAACATTCAGTACTTC.

This chain connects TRBV19 to TRBJ2-7; D is perhaps TRBD1 or TRBD2 (5 bases each). The CDR3 spans 15 residues. Looked up from germline, CDR1 is LNHDA and CDR2 is SQIVND (reference sequence). V shed 3 bases and J shed 3 bases, with 15 bases lying between them. The CDR3 coding sequence is TGTGCCAGTAGTATTGGGGCAGGGAGAGACTACGAGCAGTACTTC. It encodes CASSIGAGRDYEQYF.

This clone was recorded a few times. This rearrangement joins TRBV9 to TRBJ1-6; 7 nucleotides match TRBD1. The CDR3 loop spans 14 amino acids. The germline V gene has CDR1 SGDLS and CDR2 YYNGEE. V was clipped by 1 base and J by 10 bases; unmatched bases: 5. CDR3 amino acids: CASSVSGGNSPLHF. CDR3 nucleotides: TGTGCCAGCAGCGTATCAGGGGGTAACTCACCCCTCCACTTT.

The chain joins TRBV6-1 to TRBJ1-2; D gene uncertain. V was pared by 7 bases and J by 7 bases, with 22 bases between. Germline CDR1 reads MNHNS; CDR2 reads SASEGT. The CDR3 runs to 15 residues. CDR3 sequence: CASTQPGIKSIGYTF. The CDR3 DNA reads TGTGCCAGCACCCAACCGGGGATAAAGTCTATTGGCTACACCTTC.

In this sample, this clone turned up a few times. This chain joins TRBV7-8 and TRBJ2-5; maybe TRBD2 (7 bases). CDR1 and CDR2 from the germline V gene are SGHVS and FQNEAQ. The CDR3 length is 18 residues. Trimming cost V 3 bases and J 5 bases, with 25 bases left between them. CDR3 sequence reads: CASSLSFEGGRWAETQYF. As DNA, the CDR3 is TGTGCCAGCAGCTTGTCCTTCGAGGGGGGGCGTTGGGCCGAGACCCAGTACTTC.

V and J are TRBV2 and TRBJ1-2, with TRBD1 matching over 9 bases. V shed 5 bases, J shed 8 bases, and the junction held 3 bases outside the gene matches. The CDR3 totals 12 residues. CDR1 and CDR2 (germline): SNHLY, FYNNEI. CDR3 loop: CASSMDRGGYTF. For the CDR3, the DNA is TGTGCCAGCAGTATGGACAGGGGCGGCTACACCTTC.

This clone was counted only a few times. J is TRBJ2-7 and V is TRBV4-2, with 9 bases lining up with TRBD1. Germline lookup yields CDR1 LGHNA and CDR2 YNFKEQ. Trimming removed 0 bases from V and 2 bases from J; junction bases left unmatched: 2. This CDR3 is 15 amino acids long. The chain's CDR3 is CASSQEGQGTYEQYF. The CDR3 DNA reads as TGTGCCAGCAGCCAAGAGGGACAGGGAACCTACGAGCAGTACTTC.

This rearrangement joins TRBV7-3 to TRBJ2-3; 8 positions agree with TRBD2. Germline V gives CDR1 SGHTA, CDR2 FQGTGA. The CDR3 loop spans 14 amino acids. V lost 4 bases, J lost 4 bases, and 4 bases stayed unmatched. Written as DNA, the CDR3 is TGTGCCAGCAGCTATCGCGGGGGGTCAGATACGCAGTATTTT. Its protein product is CASSYRGGSDTQYF.

The rearrangement links TRBV29-1 to TRBJ1-3, with unresolved D. Germline V gene data show CDR1 as SQVTM and CDR2 as ANQGSEA. The ends were cut back, 4 bases at V and 3 bases at J, with 7 bases in the middle. The CDR3 is made up of 12 amino acids. The CDR3 reads CSVVSLGNTIYF. The CDR3 nucleotides are TGCAGCGTTGTCAGCCTTGGAAACACCATATATTTT.

This clone was observed a handful of times. The rearrangement links TRBV13 to TRBJ2-1; D gene uncertain. Trimming removed 0 bases from V and 1 base from J, with 7 bases in between. Per the germline V gene, CDR1 is PRHDT and CDR2 is FYEKMQ (reference sequence). This CDR3 has 15 amino acids. For the CDR3, the DNA is TGTGCCAGCAGCTTAGGTCGGGTATCCTACAATGAGCAGTTCTTC. This translates into CASSLGRVSYNEQFF.